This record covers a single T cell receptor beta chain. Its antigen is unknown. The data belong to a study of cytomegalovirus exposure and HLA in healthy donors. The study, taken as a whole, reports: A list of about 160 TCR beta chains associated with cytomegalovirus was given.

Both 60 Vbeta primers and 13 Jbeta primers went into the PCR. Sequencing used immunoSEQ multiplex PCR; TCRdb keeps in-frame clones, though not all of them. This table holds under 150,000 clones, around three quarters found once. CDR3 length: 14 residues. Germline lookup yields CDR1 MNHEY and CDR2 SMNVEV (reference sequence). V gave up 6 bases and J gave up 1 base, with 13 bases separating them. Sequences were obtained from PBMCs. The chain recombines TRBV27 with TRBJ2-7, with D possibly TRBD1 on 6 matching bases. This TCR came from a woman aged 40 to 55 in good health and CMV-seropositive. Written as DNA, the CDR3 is TGTGCCAGCAGACCCCGGACAGCTTCCTACGAGCAGTACTTC. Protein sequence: CASRPRTASYEQYF.